This TCR beta chain was recorded in a study of CD8+ T cells in alopecia areata. Extraction of RNA preceded its reverse transcription into cDNA, which served as the sequencing template. Measured with immunoSEQ multiplex PCR; TCRdb has only the in-frame clones, and not every one. The table includes over 85,000 clones, less than 50% detected once. The V gene lost 4 bases and the J gene lost 7 bases, with 14 bases spanning the gap. The germline CDR1 and CDR2 sequences are MNHNS and SASEGT. CDR3 size: 14 residues. This TCR derives from a human donor with alopecia areata. Sequencing used CD4+ T cells sorted from blood. The gene calls are TRBV6-1 and TRBJ2-1; possibly TRBD2 for D (5 bases). DNA for the CDR3: TGTGCCAGCAGTGCAGGCCCAGAGCGGAATGAGCAGTTCTTC. The encoded protein is CASSAGPERNEQFF.